Listed below are T cell receptor beta chains from one sample, sequenced in a study of blood T cell repertoires in COVID-19. Here immunoSEQ multiplex PCR was the method, and the copy in TCRdb shows in-frame clones only, minus some. The sample lists 110,000 to 150,000 clones, around 90% occurring once. The source material was peripheral blood. These receptors were collected from a man between 65 and 80 years old with acute or convalescent COVID-19. The CDR3 runs from the conserved cysteine through the conserved F or W. A D gene is named only where the DNA matches it firmly.

cdr3_aa,cdr3_nt,d_call,j_call,v_call
CASSHGTSGGYNEQFF,TGTGCCAGTAGTCATGGGACTAGCGGGGGCTACAATGAGCAGTTCTTC,TRBD2,TRBJ2-1,TRBV19
CASSYPQGSNYGYTF,TGTGCCAGCAGTTACCCTCAGGGTTCTAACTATGGCTACACCTTC,NA,TRBJ1-2,TRBV6-2/TRBV6-3
CASSLSAAGGNQPQHF,TGTGCCAGCAGCTTATCGGCGGCCGGGGGCAATCAGCCCCAGCATTTT,NA,TRBJ1-5,TRBV5-6
CASSDQGLNTEAFF,TGTGCCAGCAGTGATCAGGGGTTGAACACTGAAGCTTTCTTT,NA,TRBJ1-1,TRBV2
CASSSRGGKNYGYTF,TGTGCCAGCAGCTCACGCGGAGGGAAAAACTATGGCTACACCTTC,NA,TRBJ1-2,TRBV6-2/TRBV6-3
CASSSLRETYEQYF,TGTGCCAGCAGTTCCCTGAGGGAGACCTACGAGCAGTACTTC,NA,TRBJ2-7,TRBV6-5
CASSPHSRGTDTQYF,TGCGCCAGCAGCCCGCACAGCAGGGGGACAGATACGCAGTATTTT,TRBD1,TRBJ2-3,TRBV4-1
CASRQPRGRQETQYF,TGTGCCAGCAGACAACCTAGGGGGCGCCAAGAGACCCAGTACTTC,TRBD1,TRBJ2-5,TRBV7-2
CASRPGQATYEQYF,TGTGCCAGCAGACCGGGACAGGCAACCTACGAGCAGTACTTC,TRBD1,TRBJ2-7,TRBV28
CASSPRRGQETQYF,TGTGCCAGCAGCCCGAGGAGGGGCCAAGAGACCCAGTACTTC,NA,TRBJ2-5,TRBV7-6
CASSEILLNSPLHF,TGTGCCAGCAGTGAGATACTACTTAATTCACCCCTCCACTTT,NA,TRBJ1-6,TRBV2
CASSNSGRGFGYSPLHF,TGTGCCAGTTCGAATTCGGGCAGGGGGTTTGGTTATTCACCCCTCCACTTT,TRBD1,TRBJ1-6,TRBV19
CATSSRGYSNQPQHF,TGTGCCACCAGCAGTAGAGGGTATAGCAATCAGCCCCAGCATTTT,NA,TRBJ1-5,TRBV15
CASSSIGLAGVRGSYEQYF,TGTGCCAGCAGCTCCATCGGCCTAGCGGGAGTTAGGGGTTCCTACGAGCAGTACTTC,TRBD2,TRBJ2-7,TRBV7-8